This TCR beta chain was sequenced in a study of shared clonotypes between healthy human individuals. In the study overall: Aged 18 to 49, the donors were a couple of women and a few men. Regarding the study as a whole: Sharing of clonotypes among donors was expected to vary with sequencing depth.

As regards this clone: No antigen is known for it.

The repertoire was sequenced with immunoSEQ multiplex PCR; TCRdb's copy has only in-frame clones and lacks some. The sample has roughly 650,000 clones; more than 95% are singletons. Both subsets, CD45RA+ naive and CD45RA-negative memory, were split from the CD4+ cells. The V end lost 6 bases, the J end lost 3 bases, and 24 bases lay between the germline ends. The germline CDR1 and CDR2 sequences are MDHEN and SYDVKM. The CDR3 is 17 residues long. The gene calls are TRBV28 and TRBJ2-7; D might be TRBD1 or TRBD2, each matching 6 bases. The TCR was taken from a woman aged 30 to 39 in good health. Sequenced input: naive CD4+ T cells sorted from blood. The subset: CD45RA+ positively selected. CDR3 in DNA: TGTGCCAGCAGCACAGACGGGGGCGGGGAATATGGCTACGAGCAGTACTTC. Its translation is CASSTDGGGEYGYEQYF.